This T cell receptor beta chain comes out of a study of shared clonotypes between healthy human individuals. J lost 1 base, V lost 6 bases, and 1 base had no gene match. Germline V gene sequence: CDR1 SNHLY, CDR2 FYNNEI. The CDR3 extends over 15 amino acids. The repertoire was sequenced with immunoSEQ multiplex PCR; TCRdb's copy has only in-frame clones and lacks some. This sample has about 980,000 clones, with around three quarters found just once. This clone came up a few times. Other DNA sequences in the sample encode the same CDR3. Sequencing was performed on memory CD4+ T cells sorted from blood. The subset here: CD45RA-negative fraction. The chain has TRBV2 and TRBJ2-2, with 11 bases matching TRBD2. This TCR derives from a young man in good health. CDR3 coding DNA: TGTGCCAGCAGAACTAGCGGGGGGAACACCGGGGAGCTGTTTTTT. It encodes CASRTSGGNTGELFF. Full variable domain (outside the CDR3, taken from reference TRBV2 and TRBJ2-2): EPEVTQTPSHQVTQMGQEVILRCVPISNHLYFYWYRQILGQKVEFLVSFYNNEISEKSEIFDDQFSVERPDGSNFTLKIRSTKLEDSAMYFCASRTSGGNTGELFFGEGSRLTVL.